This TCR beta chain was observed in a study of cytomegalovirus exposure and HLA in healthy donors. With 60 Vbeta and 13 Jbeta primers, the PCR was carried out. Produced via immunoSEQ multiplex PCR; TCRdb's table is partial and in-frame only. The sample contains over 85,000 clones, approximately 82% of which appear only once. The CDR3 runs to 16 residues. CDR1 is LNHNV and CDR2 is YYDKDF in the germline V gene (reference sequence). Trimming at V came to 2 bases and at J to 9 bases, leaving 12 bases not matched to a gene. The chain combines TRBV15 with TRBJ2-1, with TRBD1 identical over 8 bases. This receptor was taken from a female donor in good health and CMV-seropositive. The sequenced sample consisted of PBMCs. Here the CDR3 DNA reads TGTGCCACCAGCAGAACAGGTGACAGGGGAGGCGGTGAGCAGTTCTTC. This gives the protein CATSRTGDRGGGEQFF.